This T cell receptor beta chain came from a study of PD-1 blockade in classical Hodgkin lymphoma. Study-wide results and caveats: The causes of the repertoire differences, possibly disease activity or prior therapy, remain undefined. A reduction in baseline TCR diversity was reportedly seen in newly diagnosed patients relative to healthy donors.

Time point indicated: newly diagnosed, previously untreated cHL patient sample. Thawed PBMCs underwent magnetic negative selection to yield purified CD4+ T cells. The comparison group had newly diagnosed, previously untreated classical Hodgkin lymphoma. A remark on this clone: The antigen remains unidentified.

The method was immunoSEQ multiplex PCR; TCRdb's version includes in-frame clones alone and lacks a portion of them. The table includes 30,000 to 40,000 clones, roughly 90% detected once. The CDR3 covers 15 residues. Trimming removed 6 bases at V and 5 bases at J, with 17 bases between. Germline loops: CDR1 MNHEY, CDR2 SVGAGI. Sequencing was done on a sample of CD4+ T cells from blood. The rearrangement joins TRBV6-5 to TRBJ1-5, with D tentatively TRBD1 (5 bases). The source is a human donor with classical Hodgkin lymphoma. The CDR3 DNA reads TGTGCCAGCAGGCCTCCAGGGAGGATGGATCAGCCCCAGCATTTT. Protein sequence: CASRPPGRMDQPQHF.